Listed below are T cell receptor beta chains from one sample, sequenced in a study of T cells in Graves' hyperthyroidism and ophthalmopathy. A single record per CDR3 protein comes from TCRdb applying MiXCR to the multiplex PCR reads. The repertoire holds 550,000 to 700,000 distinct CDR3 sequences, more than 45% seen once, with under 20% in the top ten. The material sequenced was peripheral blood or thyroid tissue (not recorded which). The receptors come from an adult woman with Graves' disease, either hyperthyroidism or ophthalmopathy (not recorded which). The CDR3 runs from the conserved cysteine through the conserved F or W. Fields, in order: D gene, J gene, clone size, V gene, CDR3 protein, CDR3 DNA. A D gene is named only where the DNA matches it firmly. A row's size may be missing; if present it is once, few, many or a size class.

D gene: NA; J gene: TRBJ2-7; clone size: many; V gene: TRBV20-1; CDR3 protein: CSASEGGSYEQYF; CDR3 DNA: TGCAGTGCTAGCGAGGGTGGGTCCTACGAGCAGTACTTC
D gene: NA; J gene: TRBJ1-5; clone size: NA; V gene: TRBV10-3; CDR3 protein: CAISGTSGDQPQHF; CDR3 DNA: TGTGCCATCAGTGGGACATCGGGGGATCAGCCCCAGCATTTT
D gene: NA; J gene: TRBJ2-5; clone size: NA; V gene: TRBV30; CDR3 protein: CAWSVTWKETQYF; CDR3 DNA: TGTGCCTGGAGTGTAACCTGGAAAGAGACCCAGTACTTC
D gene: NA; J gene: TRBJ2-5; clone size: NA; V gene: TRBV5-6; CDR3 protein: CASSWGPKETQYF; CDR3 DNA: TGTGCCAGCAGCTGGGGGCCAAAAGAGACCCAGTACTTC
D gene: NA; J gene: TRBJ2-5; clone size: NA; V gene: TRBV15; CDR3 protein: CATSRAASRAYQETQYF; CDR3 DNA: TGTGCCACCAGCAGAGCGGCCAGCCGGGCGTACCAAGAGACCCAGTACTTC
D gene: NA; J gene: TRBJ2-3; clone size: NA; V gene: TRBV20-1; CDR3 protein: CSARGEADTQYF; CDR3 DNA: TGCAGTGCTAGAGGGGAAGCAGATACGCAGTATTTT
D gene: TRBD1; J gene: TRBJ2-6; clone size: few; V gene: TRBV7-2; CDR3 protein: CASSSPPGGWGVGANVLTF; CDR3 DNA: TGTGCCAGCAGCTCCCCTCCAGGGGGCTGGGGAGTTGGGGCCAACGTCCTGACTTTC
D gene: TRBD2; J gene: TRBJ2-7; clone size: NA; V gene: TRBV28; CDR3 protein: CASSPPTSGRVYEQYF; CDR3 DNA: TGTGCCAGCAGTCCCCCAACTAGCGGGAGAGTATACGAGCAGTACTTC
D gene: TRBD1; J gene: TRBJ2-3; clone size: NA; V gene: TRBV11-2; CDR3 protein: CASSSRGRGDTDTQYF; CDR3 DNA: TGTGCCAGCAGCTCCAGGGGGCGCGGGGACACAGATACGCAGTATTTT
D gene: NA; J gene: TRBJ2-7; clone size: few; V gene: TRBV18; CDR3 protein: CASSPPNDYEQYF; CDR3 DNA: TGTGCCAGCTCACCGCCAAACGATTACGAGCAGTACTTC
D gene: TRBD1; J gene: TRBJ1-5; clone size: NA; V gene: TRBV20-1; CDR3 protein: CSARAPDRGHQPQHF; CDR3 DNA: TGCAGTGCTAGAGCGCCGGACAGGGGGCATCAGCCCCAGCATTTT
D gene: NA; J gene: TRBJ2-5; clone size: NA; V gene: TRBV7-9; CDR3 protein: CASVRGETQYF; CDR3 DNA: TGTGCCAGCGTCCGGGGGGAGACCCAGTACTTC
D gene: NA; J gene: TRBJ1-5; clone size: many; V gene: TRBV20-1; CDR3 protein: CSANQPQHF; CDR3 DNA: TGCAGTGCCAATCAGCCCCAGCATTTT
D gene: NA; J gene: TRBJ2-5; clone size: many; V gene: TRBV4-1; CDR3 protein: CASSGKTQYF; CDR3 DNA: TGCGCCAGCAGCGGTAAGACCCAGTACTTC
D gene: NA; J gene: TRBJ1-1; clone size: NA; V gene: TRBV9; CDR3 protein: CASRRSGTGRVHGTEAFF; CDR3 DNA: TGTGCCAGCAGGAGATCCGGGACGGGCCGGGTTCACGGCACTGAAGCTTTCTTT
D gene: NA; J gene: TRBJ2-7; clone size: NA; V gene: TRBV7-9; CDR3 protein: CASSQGGAGRYEQYF; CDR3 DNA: TGTGCCAGCAGCCAAGGAGGTGCAGGGCGCTACGAGCAGTACTTC
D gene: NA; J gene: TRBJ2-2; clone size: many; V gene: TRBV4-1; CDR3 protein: CASSQGEGDTGELFF; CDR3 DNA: TGCGCCAGCAGCCAGGGAGAGGGGGACACCGGGGAGCTGTTTTTT
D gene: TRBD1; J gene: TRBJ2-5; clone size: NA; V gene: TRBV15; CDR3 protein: CATSRSGNRGGETQYF; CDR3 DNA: TGTGCCACCAGCAGAAGTGGAAACAGGGGCGGCGAGACCCAGTACTTC
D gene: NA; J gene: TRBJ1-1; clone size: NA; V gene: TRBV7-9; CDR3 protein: CASSQDPRPGRTEAFF; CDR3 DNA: TGTGCCAGCAGCCAAGATCCGCGGCCCGGGAGGACTGAAGCTTTCTTT
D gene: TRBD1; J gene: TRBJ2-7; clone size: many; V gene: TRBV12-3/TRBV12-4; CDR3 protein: CASSFTGVYEQYF; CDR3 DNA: TGTGCCAGCAGTTTTACAGGGGTCTACGAGCAGTACTTC
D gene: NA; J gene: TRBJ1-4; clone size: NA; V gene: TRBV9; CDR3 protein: CASSVGSGTNEKLFF; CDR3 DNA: TGTGCCAGCAGCGTTGGTTCCGGAACTAATGAAAAACTGTTTTTT
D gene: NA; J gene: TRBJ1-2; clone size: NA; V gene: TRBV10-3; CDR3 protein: CASSRAGQWHGYTF; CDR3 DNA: TGTGCCAGCAGTCGCGCCGGACAGTGGCATGGCTACACCTTC
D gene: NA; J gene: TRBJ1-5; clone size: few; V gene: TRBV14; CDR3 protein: CASSRTGGQPQHF; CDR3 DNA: TGTGCCAGCAGCCGGACGGGGGGTCAGCCCCAGCATTTT
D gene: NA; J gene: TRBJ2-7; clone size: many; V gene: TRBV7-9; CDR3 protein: CASSLVPSEQYF; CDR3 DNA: TGTGCCAGCAGTTTAGTTCCGTCCGAGCAGTACTTC
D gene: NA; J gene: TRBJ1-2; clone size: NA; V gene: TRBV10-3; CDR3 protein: CAIASSLLKGGRGGYTF; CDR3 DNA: TGTGCCATTGCCAGCAGTTTGTTGAAGGGCGGCAGGGGTGGCTACACCTTC
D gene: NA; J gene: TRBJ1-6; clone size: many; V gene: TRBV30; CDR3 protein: CAAWSRGRSPLHF; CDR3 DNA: TGTGCTGCGTGGTCCAGGGGAAGGTCACCCCTCCACTTT
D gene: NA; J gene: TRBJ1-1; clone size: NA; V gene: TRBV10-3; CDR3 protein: CAISEEGGAFF; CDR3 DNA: TGTGCCATCAGTGAGGAGGGTGGAGCTTTCTTT
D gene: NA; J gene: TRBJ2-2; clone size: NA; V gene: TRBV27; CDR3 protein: CASSFLGDGGELFF; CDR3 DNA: TGTGCCAGCAGTTTTCTTGGGGATGGCGGGGAGCTGTTTTTT
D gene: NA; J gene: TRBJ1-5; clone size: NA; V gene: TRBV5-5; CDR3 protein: CASSPTDSNQPQHF; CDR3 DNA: TGTGCCAGCAGCCCGACGGATAGCAATCAGCCCCAGCATTTT
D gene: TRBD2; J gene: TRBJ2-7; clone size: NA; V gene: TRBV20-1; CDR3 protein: CSASSGTSPYEQYF; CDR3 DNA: TGCAGTGCTAGCTCCGGGACTAGCCCCTACGAGCAGTACTTC
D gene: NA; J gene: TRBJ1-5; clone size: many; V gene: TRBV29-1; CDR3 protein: CSVGGGRNQPQHF; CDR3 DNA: TGCAGCGTTGGGGGGGGGCGCAATCAGCCCCAGCATTTT
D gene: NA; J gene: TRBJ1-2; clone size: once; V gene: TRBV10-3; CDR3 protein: CAITPSVSLYGYTF; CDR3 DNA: TGTGCCATCACCCCTTCGGTCAGTCTCTATGGCTACACCTTC
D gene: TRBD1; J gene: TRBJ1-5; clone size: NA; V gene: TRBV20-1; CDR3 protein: CSATTGAENQPQHF; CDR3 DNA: TGCAGTGCCACGACAGGGGCAGAGAATCAGCCCCAGCATTTT
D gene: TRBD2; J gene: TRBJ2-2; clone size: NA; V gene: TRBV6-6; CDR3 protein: CASRELASNTGELFF; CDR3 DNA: TGTGCCAGCAGAGAACTAGCGTCGAACACCGGGGAGCTGTTTTTT
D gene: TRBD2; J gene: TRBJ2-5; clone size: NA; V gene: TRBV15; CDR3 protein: CATILAGEETQYF; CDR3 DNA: TGTGCCACCATACTAGCGGGAGAAGAGACCCAGTACTTC
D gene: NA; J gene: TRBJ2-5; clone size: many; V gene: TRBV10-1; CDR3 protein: CASSWQSGETQYF; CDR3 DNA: TGCGCCAGCAGTTGGCAGTCCGGGGAGACCCAGTACTTC
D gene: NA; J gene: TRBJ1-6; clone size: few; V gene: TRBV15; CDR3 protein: CATSRDKGHNSPLHF; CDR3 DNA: TGTGCCACCAGCAGAGATAAGGGGCATAATTCACCCCTCCACTTT
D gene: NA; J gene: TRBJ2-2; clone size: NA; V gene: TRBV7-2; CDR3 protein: CASSLTQGTGELFF; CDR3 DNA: TGTGCCAGCAGCTTAACACAGGGAACCGGGGAGCTGTTTTTT
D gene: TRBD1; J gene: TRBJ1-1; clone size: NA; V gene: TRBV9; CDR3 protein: CASSGQGTAKNTEAFF; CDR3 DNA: TGTGCCAGCAGCGGCCAAGGGACAGCCAAGAACACTGAAGCTTTCTTT
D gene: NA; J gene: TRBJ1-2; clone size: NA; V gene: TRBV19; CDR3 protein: CASSIGREVYGYTF; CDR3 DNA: TGTGCCAGTAGTATCGGCAGGGAAGTCTATGGCTACACCTTC
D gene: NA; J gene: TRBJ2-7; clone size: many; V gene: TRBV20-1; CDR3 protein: CSARGRVSYEQYF; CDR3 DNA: TGCAGTGCTAGAGGGCGGGTGAGTTACGAGCAGTACTTC
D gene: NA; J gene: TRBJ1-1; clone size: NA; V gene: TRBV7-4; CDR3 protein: CASSSTRGF; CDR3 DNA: TGTGCCAGCAGCTCAACGCGAGGCTTT
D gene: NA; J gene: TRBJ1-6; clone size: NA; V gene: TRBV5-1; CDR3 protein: CASSLEDGAPLHF; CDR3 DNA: TGCGCCAGCAGCTTGGAGGACGGGGCGCCCCTCCACTTT
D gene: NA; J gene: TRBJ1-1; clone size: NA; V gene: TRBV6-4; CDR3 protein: CASSDSTGYNTEAFF; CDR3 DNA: TGTGCCAGCAGTGACTCGACGGGGTATAACACTGAAGCTTTCTTT
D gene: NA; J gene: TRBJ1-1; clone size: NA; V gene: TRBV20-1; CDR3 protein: CSGKRGVNTEAFF; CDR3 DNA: TGCAGTGGAAAAAGAGGAGTGAACACTGAAGCTTTCTTT
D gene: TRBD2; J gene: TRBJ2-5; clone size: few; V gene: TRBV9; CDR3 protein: CASSVGLAGGWETQYF; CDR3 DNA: TGTGCCAGCAGCGTAGGTCTAGCGGGAGGTTGGGAGACCCAGTACTTC
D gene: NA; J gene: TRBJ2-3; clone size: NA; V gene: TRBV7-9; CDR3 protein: CASSPTRLASSTDTQYF; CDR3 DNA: TGTGCCAGCAGCCCCACTCGCCTAGCATCGAGCACAGATACGCAGTATTTT
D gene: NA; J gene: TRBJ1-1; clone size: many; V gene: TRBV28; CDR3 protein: CASSFSRHVTEAFF; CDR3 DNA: TGTGCCAGCAGTTTCTCCAGACATGTCACTGAAGCTTTCTTT
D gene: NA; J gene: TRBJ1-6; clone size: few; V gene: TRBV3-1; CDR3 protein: CASSQQGRYNSPLHF; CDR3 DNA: TGTGCCAGCAGCCAACAAGGTCGCTATAATTCACCCCTCCACTTT
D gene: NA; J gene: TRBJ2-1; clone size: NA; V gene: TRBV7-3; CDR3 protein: CASSRPNSNEQFF; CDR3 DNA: TGTGCCAGCAGCCGACCTAATTCTAATGAGCAGTTCTTC
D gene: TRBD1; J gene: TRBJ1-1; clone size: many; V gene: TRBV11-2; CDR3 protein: CASGSPRQGLRAFF; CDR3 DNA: TGTGCCAGCGGTTCTCCCCGACAGGGCCTTAGAGCTTTCTTT
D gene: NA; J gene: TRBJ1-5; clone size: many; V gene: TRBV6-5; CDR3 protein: CASTWDSRGTYQPQHF; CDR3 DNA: TGTGCCAGCACCTGGGATAGTAGGGGAACTTATCAGCCCCAGCATTTT
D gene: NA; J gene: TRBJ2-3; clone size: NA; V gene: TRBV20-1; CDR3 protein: CSAARGTDTQYF; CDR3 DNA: TGCAGTGCTGCTCGGGGGACAGATACGCAGTATTTT
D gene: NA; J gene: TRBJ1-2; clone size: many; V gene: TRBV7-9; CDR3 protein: CASSPDLGGGGYTF; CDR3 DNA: TGTGCCAGCAGCCCAGACCTTGGGGGGGGCGGCTACACCTTC
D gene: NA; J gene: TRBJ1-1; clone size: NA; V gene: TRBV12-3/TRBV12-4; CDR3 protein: CASSLEWGGTEAFF; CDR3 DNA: TGTGCCAGCAGCTTAGAATGGGGGGGGACTGAAGCTTTCTTT
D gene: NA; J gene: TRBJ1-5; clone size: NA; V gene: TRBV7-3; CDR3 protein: CASSLFGMNQPQHF; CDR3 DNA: TGTGCCAGCAGCTTATTTGGGATGAATCAGCCCCAGCATTTT
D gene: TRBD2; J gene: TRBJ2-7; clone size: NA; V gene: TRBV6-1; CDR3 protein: CASRRLAGETYEQYF; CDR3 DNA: TGTGCCAGCAGACGACTAGCGGGCGAAACCTACGAGCAGTACTTC
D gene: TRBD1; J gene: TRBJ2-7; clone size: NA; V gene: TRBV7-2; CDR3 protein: CASSSPGQGAEQYF; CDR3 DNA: TGTGCCAGCAGCTCACCGGGACAGGGGGCCGAGCAGTACTTC